Following are 23 T cell receptor beta chains from one sample sequenced in a study of cytomegalovirus exposure and HLA in healthy donors. Amplification used 60 Vbeta primers and 13 Jbeta primers. Assay: immunoSEQ multiplex PCR; the TCRdb copy retains only in-frame clones and omits some. The sample contains over 150,000 clones, 70% to 75% of which appear only once. The sample taken for sequencing was PBMCs. Receptor source: a man between 25 and 39 years old in good health and CMV-seropositive.

V usage is TRBV6-6 and J usage is TRBJ2-5; TRBD1 agrees at 8 bases. The junction had 5 bases not matched to a gene; V was cut back by 4 bases and J by 4 bases. Germline V lookup: CDR1 MNHNY, CDR2 SVGAGI (reference sequence). CDR3 length equals 14 residues. CDR3 amino acids: CASSSSGGLETQYF. The CDR3 coding sequence is TGTGCCAGCAGTTCGTCAGGGGGCCTAGAGACCCAGTACTTC.

This chain uses TRBV2 with TRBJ1-2; D uncertain. Germline CDR1 SNHLY, CDR2 FYNNEI. CDR3 length equals 13 residues. Trimming pared 8 bases from V and 3 bases from J, leaving 13 bases between. The DNA of the CDR3 is TGTGCCAGCTTTTTTGAGGGAGACTATGGCTACACCTTC. Amino acid sequence: CASFFEGDYGYTF.

The J gene is TRBJ2-5, the V gene TRBV7-2; 9 nucleotides align to TRBD2. Looked up from germline, CDR1 is SGHTA and CDR2 is FQGNSA. Trimming took 9 bases from V and 1 from J; bases not matched to a gene: 3. The CDR3 runs 13 residues. The chain's CDR3 is CASQRGAQETQYF. The CDR3 coding sequence is TGTGCCAGTCAGCGGGGGGCCCAAGAGACCCAGTACTTC.

The genes are TRBV5-1 and TRBJ2-5; TRBD1 matches 8 bases. With the DNA end fitting TRBJ2-7 better, the J assignment may be wrong. Germline assignment: CDR1 SGHRS and CDR2 YFSETQ. The CDR3 consists of 15 residues. The CDR3 DNA follows: TGCGCCAGCAGCTCGGGCGGGACAGGCTCCTACGAGCAGTACTTC. It translates to CASSSGGTGSYEQYF.

This clone was picked up one time. The chain joins TRBV6-4 to TRBJ2-1; TRBD1 matches at 7 bases. This CDR3 is 15 amino acids long. V trimming: 3 bases; J trimming: 0 bases; junction bases outside the gene matches: 2. Per germline, CDR1 MRHNA and CDR2 SNTAGT. The CDR3 is CASSETGTSYNEQFF. The CDR3 coding sequence is TGTGCCAGCAGTGAGACAGGGACCTCCTACAATGAGCAGTTCTTC.

V is TRBV5-4 and J is TRBJ2-7; the match to TRBD1 covers 11 bases. V dropped 2 bases and J dropped 2; count of bases not matched to a gene: 3. Germline assignment: CDR1 SGHNT and CDR2 YYREEE (reference sequence). This CDR3 region has 15 residues. The CDR3 here is CASSLPGQGAYEQYF. For the CDR3, the DNA is TGTGCCAGCAGCTTACCGGGACAGGGGGCCTACGAGCAGTACTTC.

J is TRBJ2-7 and V is TRBV14; 12 positions match TRBD2. Germline values: CDR1 SGHDN, CDR2 FVKESK. The CDR3 runs to 15 residues. The V and J ends lost 5 bases and 4 bases, in that order; junction bases with no gene match: 6. DNA for the CDR3: TGTGCCAGCAGCAAATTGGGACTAGCGGGTTACGAGCAGTACTTC. Protein sequence: CASSKLGLAGYEQYF.

The chain employs TRBV27 and TRBJ1-6; 7 bases map to TRBD1. The CDR3 covers 16 residues. Germline values: CDR1 MNHEY, CDR2 SMNVEV (reference sequence). After removal of 1 base from V and 10 bases from J, the junction contained 10 bases not matched to a gene. The DNA of the CDR3 is TGTGCCAGCAGTTTATACGACAGGGCAGTTGGCTCACCCCTCCACTTT. Translation gives CASSLYDRAVGSPLHF.

This clone was recorded a few times. This rearrangement joins TRBV18 to TRBJ1-2, with unresolved D. This CDR3 comprises 15 residues. The germline CDR1 and CDR2 sequences are KGHSH and LQKENI. V lost 0 bases and J lost 5, with 13 bases in between. Here the CDR3 reads CASSPPGNTEYGYTF. CDR3 DNA: TGTGCCAGCTCACCACCTGGCAACACAGAGTATGGCTACACCTTC.

This chain's CDR3 is CASSLAGGPGNEQFF. CDR3 DNA: TGCGCCAGCAGCTTGGCCGGAGGGCCAGGTAATGAGCAGTTCTTC. This chain joins TRBV5-1 and TRBJ2-1, with a weak D call TRBD2 (6 bases). V lost 0 bases and J lost 7, with 14 bases in between. Germline V gene lookup returns CDR1 SGHRS and CDR2 YFSETQ. The CDR3 consists of 15 residues.

In DNA, the CDR3 is TGTGCCAGCAGCCCCGGGGGGGGAACTGGAAACACCATATATTTT. This gives the protein CASSPGGGTGNTIYF. This chain uses TRBV7-8 with TRBJ1-3, with a weak D call TRBD1 (5 bases). Trimming left V 5 bases short and J 2 bases short, with 13 bases between. Germline V gene lookup returns CDR1 SGHVS and CDR2 FQNEAQ. The CDR3 runs 15 residues.

In its sample, this clone was seen once. V and J are TRBV28 and TRBJ2-7; a weak D match, TRBD2 (5 bases). CDR3 size: 12 residues. V was cut by 8 bases and J by 3 bases, with 11 bases left in between. Germline V gene data show CDR1 as MDHEN and CDR2 as SYDVKM. The CDR3 bases are TGTGCCAGCGGACTGGTGGGCTACGAGCAGTACTTC. Protein product: CASGLVGYEQYF.

This sequence joins TRBV7-3 and TRBJ2-3; 10 bases map to TRBD2. The CDR3 spans 17 residues. V dropped 5 bases and J dropped 0; count of bases not matched to a gene: 8. CDR1 is SGHTA, CDR2 FQGTGA, per germline. The chain's CDR3 is CASSPTGAGGSTDTQYF. The CDR3 nucleotides are TGTGCCAGCAGCCCCACGGGAGCGGGGGGGAGCACAGATACGCAGTATTTT.

This CDR3 reads CASSRTRTGGFEQYF. The CDR3 bases are TGTGCCAGCAGCCGCACCCGGACAGGGGGCTTCGAGCAGTACTTC. V gene TRBV11-2 combines with J gene TRBJ2-7; 11 bases agree with TRBD1. The CDR3 totals 15 residues. Germline CDR1 and CDR2: SGHAT and FQNNGV. The ends lost 5 bases at V and 6 bases at J; junction bases unmatched: 9.

This sequence joins TRBV5-1 and TRBJ2-7; the match to TRBD1 covers 8 bases. This CDR3 is built from 14 residues. The trim removed 0 bases at V and 2 bases at J, leaving 1 base unmatched. Germline V gene data show CDR1 as SGHRS and CDR2 as YFSETQ. CDR3 protein: CASSLARGPYEQYF. In DNA, the CDR3 is TGCGCCAGCAGCTTGGCCAGGGGGCCCTACGAGCAGTACTTC.

The rearrangement joins TRBV19 to TRBJ1-1; D is unclear. Trimming took 7 bases from V and 8 from J, leaving 8 bases between them. Germline assignment: CDR1 LNHDA and CDR2 SQIVND (reference sequence). The CDR3 loop spans 10 amino acids. The CDR3 DNA is TGTGCCAGTACTCTAGTGGAAGCTTTCTTT. This codes for CASTLVEAFF.

The chain carries TRBV29-1 and TRBJ2-3; 9 bases agree with TRBD1. This CDR3 region has 15 residues. Germline V lookup: CDR1 SQVTM, CDR2 ANQGSEA. With V trimmed by 4 bases and J by 3 bases, 8 bases remained unmatched. This CDR3 is CSVVEGQGSTDTQYF. Written as DNA, the CDR3 is TGCAGCGTTGTAGAGGGACAGGGATCAACAGATACGCAGTATTTT.

This chain joins TRBV14 and TRBJ2-2; perhaps TRBD2 as D (6 bases). Germline CDR1 and CDR2: SGHDN and FVKESK. The CDR3 loop spans 13 amino acids. V was pared by 1 base and J by 7 bases, with 7 bases between. The CDR3, as DNA: TGTGCCAGCAGCCAAGCGCGGGGCGGGGAGCTGTTTTTT. Translated, it gives CASSQARGGELFF.

This chain connects TRBV2 to TRBJ2-7; 11 bases match TRBD2. The V and J ends lost 6 bases and 0 bases, in that order; junction bases with no gene match: 1. The V gene's germline CDR1 is SNHLY and CDR2 FYNNEI. There are 14 residues in the CDR3. The CDR3 DNA is TGTGCCAGCAGGGGACTAGCGGCCTCCTACGAGCAGTACTTC. It codes for CASRGLAASYEQYF.

The chain employs TRBV5-6 and TRBJ2-3; TRBD1 aligns across 11 bases. The trim removed 5 bases at V and 4 bases at J, leaving 6 bases unmatched. The CDR3 has 15 amino acids. Germline CDR1 reads SGHDT; CDR2 reads YYEEEE. The CDR3 DNA reads as TGTGCCAGCAGACCGGACAGGGGGCTGGCAGATACGCAGTATTTT. Its protein is CASRPDRGLADTQYF.

V and J are TRBV30 and TRBJ1-3; D ambiguous. Trimming took off 5 bases at V and 4 bases at J, with 12 bases between the two ends. The CDR3 totals 13 residues. Germline loops: CDR1 GTSNPN, CDR2 SVGIG (reference sequence). The CDR3 DNA reads TGTGCCTGGGGAGGGTCTGGAGGAAACACCATATATTTT. Amino acid sequence: CAWGGSGGNTIYF.

This clone was detected a few times. This chain connects TRBV7-8 to TRBJ2-7, with a weak D call TRBD2 (5 bases). Trimming shortened V by 5 bases and J by 6 bases, and 23 bases separated the two germline ends. CDR1 and CDR2 from the germline V gene are SGHVS and FQNEAQ. The CDR3 length is 16 residues. The CDR3 protein is CASSQNLDSLGAEQYF. The CDR3 coding sequence is TGTGCCAGCAGCCAAAACTTGGACTCCCTCGGTGCCGAGCAGTACTTC. The full variable domain, in which reference TRBV7-8 and TRBJ2-7 provide the parts outside the CDR3, is GAGVSQSPRYKVAKRGQDVALRCDPISGHVSLFWYQQALGQGPEFLTYFQNEAQLDKSGLPSDRFFAERPEGSVSTLKIQRTQQEDSAVYLCASSQNLDSLGAEQYFGPGTRLTVT.

CDR3 nucleotide sequence: TGTGCCTGGAGCAAAACCGGGACAGGGGCGGATGGCTACACCTTC. This encodes CAWSKTGTGADGYTF. The chain couples TRBV30 to TRBJ1-2; TRBD1 aligns across 10 bases. Germline-derived CDR1 and CDR2 are GTSNPN and SVGIG (reference sequence). CDR3 length equals 15 residues. With V trimmed by 3 bases and J by 6 bases, 10 bases remained unmatched.